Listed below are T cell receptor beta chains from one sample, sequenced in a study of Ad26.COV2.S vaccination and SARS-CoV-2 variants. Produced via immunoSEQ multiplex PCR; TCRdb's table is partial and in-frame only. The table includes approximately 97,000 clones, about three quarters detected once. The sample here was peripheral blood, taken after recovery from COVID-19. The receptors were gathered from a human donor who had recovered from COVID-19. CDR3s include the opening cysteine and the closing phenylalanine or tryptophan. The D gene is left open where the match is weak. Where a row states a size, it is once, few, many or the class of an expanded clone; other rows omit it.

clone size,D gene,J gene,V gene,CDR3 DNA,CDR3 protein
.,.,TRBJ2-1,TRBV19,TGTGCCAGTAGTAGACGGACACTCTACAATGAGCAGTTCTTC,CASSRRTLYNEQFF
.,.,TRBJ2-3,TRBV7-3,TGTGCCAGCAGCTTAAGTGGGGGCTCAGATACGCAGTATTTT,CASSLSGGSDTQYF
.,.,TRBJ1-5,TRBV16,TGTGCCAGCAGCCAGACAGCCGGCAATCAGCCCCAGCATTTT,CASSQTAGNQPQHF
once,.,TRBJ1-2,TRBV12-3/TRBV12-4,TGTGCCAGCAGTTTTGACACCGAAAGGGGCTACACCTTC,CASSFDTERGYTF
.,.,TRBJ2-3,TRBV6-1,TGTGCCAGCAGTGAAGGCGGAGCCAGGGAGTATTTT,CASSEGGAREYF
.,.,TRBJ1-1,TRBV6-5,TGTGCCAGCCAACAGGTATCGAACACTGAAGCTTTCTTT,CASQQVSNTEAFF
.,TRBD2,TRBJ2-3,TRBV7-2,TGTGCCAGCAGCTTACTAGCGGGGGGCGCAGATACGCAGTATTTT,CASSLLAGGADTQYF
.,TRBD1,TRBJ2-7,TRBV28,TGTGCCAGCAGAGGTTCAGGGGGCCGCTACGAGCAGTACTTC,CASRGSGGRYEQYF
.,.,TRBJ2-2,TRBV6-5,TGTGCCAGCAGTAAGGGAACCGGGGAGCTGTTTTTT,CASSKGTGELFF
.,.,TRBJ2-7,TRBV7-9,TGTGCCAGCAGCGTCCGGGACAACTTTGACGAGCAGTACTTC,CASSVRDNFDEQYF
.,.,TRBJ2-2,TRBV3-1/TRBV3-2,TGTGCCAGCAGCCAAGCAATAGGGTTCACCGGGGAGCTGTTTTTT,CASSQAIGFTGELFF
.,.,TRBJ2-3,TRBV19,TGTGCCAGTAGTCCTACGGGGGCAGATACGCAGTATTTT,CASSPTGADTQYF
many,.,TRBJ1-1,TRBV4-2,TGTGCCAGCAGCCAAGCTGCTGCGCGGGAGGCTTTCTTT,CASSQAAAREAFF
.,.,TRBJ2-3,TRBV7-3,TGTGCCAGCAGCTTGAGTGACTCCCTGGATACGCAGTATTTT,CASSLSDSLDTQYF
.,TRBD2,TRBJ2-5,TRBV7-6,TGTGCCAGCAGCCCTAGCGGAGCGGGGGCCCAAGAGACCCAGTACTTC,CASSPSGAGAQETQYF
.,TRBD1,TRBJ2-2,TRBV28,TGTGCCAGCAGCGACAGGGCGAGGACCGGGGAGCTGTTTTTT,CASSDRARTGELFF
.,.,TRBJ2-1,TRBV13,TGTGCCAGCAGCTTAGGCGATAACTACAATGAGCAGTTCTTC,CASSLGDNYNEQFF
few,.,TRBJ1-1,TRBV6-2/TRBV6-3,TGTGCCAGCAGTCCCAGGGGCCTAAACACTGAAGCTTTCTTT,CASSPRGLNTEAFF
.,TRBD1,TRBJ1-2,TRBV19,TGTGCCAGTAGTATAGGAGGACAGGGAAACTATGGCTACACCTTC,CASSIGGQGNYGYTF
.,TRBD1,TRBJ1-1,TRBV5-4,TGTGCCAGCAGCTCGGGGGGGACAGCTACAGAAGCTTTCTTT,CASSSGGTATEAFF
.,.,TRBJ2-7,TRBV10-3,TGTGCCGCTGGGGGGACACAGGGCCTGTCCTACGAGCAGTACTTC,CAAGGTQGLSYEQYF
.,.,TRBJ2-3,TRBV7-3,TGTGCCAGCAGCTTAAGACCCACAGATACGCAGTATTTT,CASSLRPTDTQYF
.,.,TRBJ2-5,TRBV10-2,TGCGCCAGCAGGGAGGGGGCCGTCCAAGAGACCCAGTACTTC,CASREGAVQETQYF
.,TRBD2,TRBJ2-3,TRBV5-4,TGTGCCAGCAGCCTGGCCTTGCTTAGCGGGGGGGGCACAGATACGCAGTATTTT,CASSLALLSGGGTDTQYF
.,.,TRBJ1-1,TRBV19,TGTGCCAGTAGTATCGAGCGCGCAGGTAGGGCTTTCTTT,CASSIERAGRAFF
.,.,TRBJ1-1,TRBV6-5,TGTGCCAGCAGGGGGATTGGTGAAGCTTTCTTT,CASRGIGEAFF
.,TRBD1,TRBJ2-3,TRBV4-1,TGCGCCAGCAGCCAAGTAACAGCGACAGGGGGCTTAGATACGCAGTATTTT,CASSQVTATGGLDTQYF
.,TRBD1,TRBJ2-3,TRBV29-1,TGCAGCGTATCGGTCAGGGGGCGGGATACGCAGTATTTT,CSVSVRGRDTQYF